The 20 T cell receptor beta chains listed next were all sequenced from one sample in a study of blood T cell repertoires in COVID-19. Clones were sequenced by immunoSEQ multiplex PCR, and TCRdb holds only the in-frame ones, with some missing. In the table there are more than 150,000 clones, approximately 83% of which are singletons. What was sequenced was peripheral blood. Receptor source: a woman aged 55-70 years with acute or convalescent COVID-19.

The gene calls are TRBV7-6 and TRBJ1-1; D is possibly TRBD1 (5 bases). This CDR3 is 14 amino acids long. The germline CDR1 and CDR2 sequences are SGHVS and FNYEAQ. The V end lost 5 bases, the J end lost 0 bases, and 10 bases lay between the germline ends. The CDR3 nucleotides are TGTGCCAGCAGCGGAGACAGCATGAACACTGAAGCTTTCTTT. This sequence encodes CASSGDSMNTEAFF.

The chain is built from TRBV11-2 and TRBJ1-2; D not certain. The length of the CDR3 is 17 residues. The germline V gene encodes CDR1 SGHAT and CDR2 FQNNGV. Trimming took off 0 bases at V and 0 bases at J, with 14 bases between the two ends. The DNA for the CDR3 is TGTGCCAGCAGCTTAGAGGAGGGTCTGTGGTCTAACTATGGCTACACCTTC. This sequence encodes CASSLEEGLWSNYGYTF.

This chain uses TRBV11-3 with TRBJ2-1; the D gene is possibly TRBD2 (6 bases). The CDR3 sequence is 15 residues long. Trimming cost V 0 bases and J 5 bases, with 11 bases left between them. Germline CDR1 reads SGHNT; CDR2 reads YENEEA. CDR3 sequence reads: CASSLESGEHNEQFF. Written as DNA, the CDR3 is TGTGCCAGCAGCTTAGAGTCGGGAGAACACAATGAGCAGTTCTTC.

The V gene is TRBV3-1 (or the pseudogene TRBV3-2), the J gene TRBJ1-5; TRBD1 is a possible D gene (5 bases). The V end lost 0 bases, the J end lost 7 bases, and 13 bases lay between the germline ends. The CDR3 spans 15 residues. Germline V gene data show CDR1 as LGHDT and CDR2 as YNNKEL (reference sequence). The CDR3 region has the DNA TGTGCCAGCAGCCAAGATAGACAGAACTACCAGCCCCAGCATTTT. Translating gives CASSQDRQNYQPQHF.

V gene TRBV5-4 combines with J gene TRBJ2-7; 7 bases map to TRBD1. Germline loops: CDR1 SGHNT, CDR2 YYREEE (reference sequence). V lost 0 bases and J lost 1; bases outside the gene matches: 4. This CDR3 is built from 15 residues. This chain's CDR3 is CASSLAGQVSYEQYF. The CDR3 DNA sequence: TGTGCCAGCAGCTTGGCCGGACAGGTTTCCTACGAGCAGTACTTC.

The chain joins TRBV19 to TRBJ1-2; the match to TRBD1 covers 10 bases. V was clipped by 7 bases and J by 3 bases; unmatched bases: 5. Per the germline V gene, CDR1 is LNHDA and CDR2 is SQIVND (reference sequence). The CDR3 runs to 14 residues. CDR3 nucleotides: TGTGCCAGTACCCCCGGGACAGGGGACTATGGCTACACCTTC. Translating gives CASTPGTGDYGYTF.

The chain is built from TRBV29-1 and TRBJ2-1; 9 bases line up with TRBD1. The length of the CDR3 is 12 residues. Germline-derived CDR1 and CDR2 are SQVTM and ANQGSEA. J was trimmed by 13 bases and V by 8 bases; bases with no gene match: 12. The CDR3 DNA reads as TGCAGCACACGGGACAGGGCGGTGGAACAGTTCTTC. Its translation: CSTRDRAVEQFF.

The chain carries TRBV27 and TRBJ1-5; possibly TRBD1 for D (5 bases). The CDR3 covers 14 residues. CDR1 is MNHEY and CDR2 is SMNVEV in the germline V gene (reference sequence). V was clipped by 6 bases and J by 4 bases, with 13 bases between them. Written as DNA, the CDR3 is TGTGCCAGCAGCCAACCCGGGGGGAATCAGCCCCAGCATTTT. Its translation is CASSQPGGNQPQHF.

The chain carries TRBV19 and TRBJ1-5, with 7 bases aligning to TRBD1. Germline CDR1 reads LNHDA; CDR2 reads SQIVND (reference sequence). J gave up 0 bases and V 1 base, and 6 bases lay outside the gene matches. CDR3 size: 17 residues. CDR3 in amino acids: CASSIGPGQHSNQPQHF. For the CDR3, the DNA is TGTGCCAGTAGTATAGGACCGGGACAGCATAGCAATCAGCCCCAGCATTTT.

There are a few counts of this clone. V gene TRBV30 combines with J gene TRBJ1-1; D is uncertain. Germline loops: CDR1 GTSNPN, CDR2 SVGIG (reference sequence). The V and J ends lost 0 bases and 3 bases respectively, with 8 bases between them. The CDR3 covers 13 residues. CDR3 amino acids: CAWSVEGHTEAFF. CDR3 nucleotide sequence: TGTGCCTGGAGTGTTGAGGGTCACACTGAAGCTTTCTTT.

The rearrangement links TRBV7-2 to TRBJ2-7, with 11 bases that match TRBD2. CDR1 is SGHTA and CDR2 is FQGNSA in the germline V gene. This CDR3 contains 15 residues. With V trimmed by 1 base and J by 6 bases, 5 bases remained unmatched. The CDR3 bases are TGTGCCAGCAGCTTAGGGCTAGCGGGGGGCCTCGAGCAGTACTTC. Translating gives CASSLGLAGGLEQYF. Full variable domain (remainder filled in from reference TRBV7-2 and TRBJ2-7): GAGVSQSPSNKVTEKGKDVELRCDPISGHTALYWYRQSLGQGLEFLIYFQGNSAPDKSGLPSDRFSAERTGGSVSTLTIQRTQQEDSAVYLCASSLGLAGGLEQYFGPGTRLTVT.

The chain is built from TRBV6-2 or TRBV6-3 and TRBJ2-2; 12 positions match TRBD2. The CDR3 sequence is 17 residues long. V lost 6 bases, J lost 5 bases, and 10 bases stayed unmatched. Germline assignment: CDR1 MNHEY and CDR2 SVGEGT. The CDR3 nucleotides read TGTGCCAGCAGCCCTTGGGGACTAGCGGGTTGGACCGGGGAGCTGTTTTTT. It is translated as CASSPWGLAGWTGELFF.

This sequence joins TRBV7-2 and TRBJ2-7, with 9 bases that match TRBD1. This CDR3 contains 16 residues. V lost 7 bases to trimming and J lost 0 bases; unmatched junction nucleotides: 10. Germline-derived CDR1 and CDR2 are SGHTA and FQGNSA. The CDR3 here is CASTRRGDRASYEQYF. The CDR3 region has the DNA TGTGCCAGCACCCGAAGAGGGGACAGGGCCTCCTACGAGCAGTACTTC.

The CDR3 region has the DNA TGCGCCAGCAGCGACAGGGGGATTCGAGAGCAGTACTTC. This gives the protein CASSDRGIREQYF. The V gene is TRBV5-1, the J gene TRBJ2-7; 9 positions match TRBD1. V lost 4 bases, J lost 7 bases, and 6 bases stayed unmatched. Germline V gives CDR1 SGHRS, CDR2 YFSETQ. CDR3 length equals 13 residues.

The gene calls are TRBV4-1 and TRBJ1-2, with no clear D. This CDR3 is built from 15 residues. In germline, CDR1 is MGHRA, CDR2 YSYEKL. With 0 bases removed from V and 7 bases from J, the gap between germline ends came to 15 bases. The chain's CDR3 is CASSQDPQWSGGYTF. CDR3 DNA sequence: TGCGCCAGCAGCCAAGATCCACAGTGGAGCGGTGGCTACACCTTC.

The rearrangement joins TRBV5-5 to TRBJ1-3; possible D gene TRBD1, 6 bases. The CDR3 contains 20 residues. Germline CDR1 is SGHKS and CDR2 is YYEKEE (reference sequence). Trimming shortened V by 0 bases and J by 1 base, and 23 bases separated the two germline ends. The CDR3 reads CASSLGVGAYRTESGNTIYF. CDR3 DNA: TGTGCCAGCAGCTTGGGAGTGGGGGCCTATAGGACGGAATCTGGAAACACCATATATTTT.

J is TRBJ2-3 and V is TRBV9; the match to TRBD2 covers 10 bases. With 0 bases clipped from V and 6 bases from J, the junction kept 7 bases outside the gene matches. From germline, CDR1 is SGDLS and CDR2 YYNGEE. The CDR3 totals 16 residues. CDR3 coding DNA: TGTGCCAGCAGCGTAGACCTAGCGGGGGCCGGGGATACGCAGTATTTT. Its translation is CASSVDLAGAGDTQYF. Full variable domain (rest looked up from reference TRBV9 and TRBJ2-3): DSGVTQTPKHLITATGQRVTLRCSPRSGDLSVYWYQQSLDQGLQFLIQYYNGEERAKGNILERFSAQQFPDLHSELNLSSLELGDSALYFCASSVDLAGAGDTQYFGPGTRLTVL.

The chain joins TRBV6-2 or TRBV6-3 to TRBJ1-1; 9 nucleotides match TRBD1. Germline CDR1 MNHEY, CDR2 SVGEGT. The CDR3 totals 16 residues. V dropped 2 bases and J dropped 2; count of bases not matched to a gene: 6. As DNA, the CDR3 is TGTGCCAGCAGTTACGGTACAGGGGGCGGCAACACTGAAGCTTTCTTT. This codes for CASSYGTGGGNTEAFF.

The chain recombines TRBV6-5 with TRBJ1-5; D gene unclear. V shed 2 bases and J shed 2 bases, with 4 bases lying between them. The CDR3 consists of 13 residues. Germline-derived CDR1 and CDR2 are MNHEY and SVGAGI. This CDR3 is CASSYLRNQPQHF. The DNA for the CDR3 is TGTGCCAGCAGTTACCTCCGCAATCAGCCCCAGCATTTT.

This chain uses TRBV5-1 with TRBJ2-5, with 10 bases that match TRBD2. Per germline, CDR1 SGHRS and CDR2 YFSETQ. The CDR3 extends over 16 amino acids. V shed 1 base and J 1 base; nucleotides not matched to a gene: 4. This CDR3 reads CASSLKSGGVQETQYF. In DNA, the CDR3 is TGCGCCAGCAGCTTGAAGAGCGGGGGGGTCCAAGAGACCCAGTACTTC.